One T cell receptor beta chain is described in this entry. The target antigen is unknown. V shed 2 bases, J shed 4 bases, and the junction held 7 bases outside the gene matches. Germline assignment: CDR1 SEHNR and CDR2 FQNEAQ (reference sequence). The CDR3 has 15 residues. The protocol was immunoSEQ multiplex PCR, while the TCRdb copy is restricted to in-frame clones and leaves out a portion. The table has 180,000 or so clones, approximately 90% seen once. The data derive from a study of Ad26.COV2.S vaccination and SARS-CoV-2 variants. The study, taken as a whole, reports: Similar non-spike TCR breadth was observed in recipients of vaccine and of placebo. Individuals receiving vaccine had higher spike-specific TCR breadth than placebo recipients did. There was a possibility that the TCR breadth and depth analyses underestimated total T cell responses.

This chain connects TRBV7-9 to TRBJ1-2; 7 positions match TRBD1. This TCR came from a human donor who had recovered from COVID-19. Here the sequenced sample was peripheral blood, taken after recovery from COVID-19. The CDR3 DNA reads TGTGCCAGCAGCTTACGGGGACAGATCTCCTATGGCTACACCTTC. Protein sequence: CASSLRGQISYGYTF. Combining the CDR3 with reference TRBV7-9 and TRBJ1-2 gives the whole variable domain DTGVSQNPRHKITKRGQNVTFRCDPISEHNRLYWYRQTLGQGPEFLTYFQNEAQLEKSRLLSDRFSAERPKGSFSTLEIQRTEQGDSAMYLCASSLRGQISYGYTFGSGTRLTVV.